This T cell receptor beta chain is drawn from a study of T-cell memory formation after mild COVID-19. The CDR3 totals 13 residues. The V gene lost 1 base and the J gene lost 5 bases, with 8 bases spanning the gap. Notes on this clonotype: Its antigen remains unidentified.

The study's findings and limits: Clones that contracted from day 15 to 85 were balanced CD4/CD8, while later expanders leaned CD4+. Certain responding clones were present in pre-infection memory, suggesting participation of cross-reactive memory.

A 5'RACE reaction primed in the constant segment made cDNA libraries of TCR alpha and TCR beta, and these carried sample barcodes and UMIs. A single record per CDR3 protein comes from TCRdb applying MiXCR to the 5' RACE reads. Of about 260,000 distinct CDR3 sequences listed, approximately 7.6% were seen once; the top ten hold 22%. The sample was PBMCs or a T cell subset sorted from them (not recorded which). The TCR sequence derives from a man between 18 and 29 years old who had mild COVID-19 (a few samples of this study predate the infection). Cell type and time point are not known. The chain uses TRBV12-3 or TRBV12-4 and TRBJ2-5; D unresolved. The CDR3 DNA reads TGTGCCAGCAGTTTAGGGTTTTCGGAGACCCAGTACTTC. Translated, it gives CASSLGFSETQYF.